Listed below are T cell receptor beta chains from one sample, sequenced in a study of T cell changes during pregnancy in multiple sclerosis. Assay: immunoSEQ multiplex PCR; the TCRdb copy retains only in-frame clones and omits some. The sample shows around 130,000 clones, around 95% of them seen only once. The source material was peripheral blood, sampled after pregnancy. The receptors were gathered from a female donor with multiple sclerosis, enrolled in a pregnancy study. CDR3s include the opening cysteine and the closing phenylalanine or tryptophan. D genes are given only for firm matches. Rows give clone size only sometimes, using once, few, many, or a class for an expanded clone.

CDR3 protein: CASSVVGLAGGPTGELFF; CDR3 DNA: TGTGCCAGCAGCGTAGTGGGACTAGCGGGAGGGCCGACCGGGGAGCTGTTTTTT; CDR3 length: 18; V gene: TRBV9; D gene: TRBD2; J gene: TRBJ2-2; clone size: NA
CDR3 protein: CASSRAGEQFF; CDR3 DNA: TGTGCCAGCAGCCGAGCGGGTGAGCAGTTCTTC; CDR3 length: 11; V gene: TRBV4-2; D gene: NA; J gene: TRBJ2-1; clone size: NA
CDR3 protein: CASSPGNRGPYNEQFF; CDR3 DNA: TGTGCCAGTAGTCCGGGGAACAGGGGGCCCTACAATGAGCAGTTCTTC; CDR3 length: 16; V gene: TRBV19; D gene: TRBD1; J gene: TRBJ2-1; clone size: NA
CDR3 protein: CASTGQAPYEQYF; CDR3 DNA: TGTGCCAGCACCGGACAGGCCCCCTACGAGCAGTACTTC; CDR3 length: 13; V gene: TRBV28; D gene: TRBD1; J gene: TRBJ2-7; clone size: NA
CDR3 protein: CASKNSGTSYEQYF; CDR3 DNA: TGTGCCAGCAAGAATAGCGGGACTTCCTACGAGCAGTACTTC; CDR3 length: 14; V gene: TRBV28; D gene: TRBD2; J gene: TRBJ2-7; clone size: NA
CDR3 protein: CASSQEGLAGRLAGYTDTQYF; CDR3 DNA: TGCGCCAGCAGCCAAGAAGGTTTAGCCGGCAGACTAGCGGGATACACAGATACGCAGTATTTT; CDR3 length: 21; V gene: TRBV4-1; D gene: TRBD2; J gene: TRBJ2-3; clone size: NA
CDR3 protein: CASSQYTWDRGQSDTQYF; CDR3 DNA: TGCGCCAGCAGCCAATACACCTGGGACAGGGGACAATCAGATACGCAGTATTTT; CDR3 length: 18; V gene: TRBV4-1; D gene: TRBD1; J gene: TRBJ2-3; clone size: NA
CDR3 protein: CASSDHRGQTEAFF; CDR3 DNA: TGTGCCAGCAGCGATCACAGGGGGCAAACGGAAGCTTTCTTT; CDR3 length: 14; V gene: TRBV9; D gene: TRBD1; J gene: TRBJ1-1; clone size: NA
CDR3 protein: CASTTGGADEKLFF; CDR3 DNA: TGTGCCAGCACCACTGGGGGGGCAGATGAAAAACTGTTTTTT; CDR3 length: 14; V gene: TRBV6-6; D gene: NA; J gene: TRBJ1-4; clone size: once
CDR3 protein: CASYLGAKETQYF; CDR3 DNA: TGCGCCAGCTATCTGGGGGCTAAAGAGACCCAGTACTTC; CDR3 length: 13; V gene: TRBV5-1; D gene: NA; J gene: TRBJ2-5; clone size: NA
CDR3 protein: CASSYRLAESYEQYF; CDR3 DNA: TGTGCCAGCAGCTACCGACTAGCGGAGTCCTACGAGCAGTACTTC; CDR3 length: 15; V gene: TRBV7-8; D gene: TRBD2; J gene: TRBJ2-7; clone size: NA
CDR3 protein: CASSFRVMGNQPQHF; CDR3 DNA: TGTGCCAGCAGCTTCAGGGTGATGGGCAATCAGCCCCAGCATTTT; CDR3 length: 15; V gene: TRBV7-2; D gene: NA; J gene: TRBJ1-5; clone size: NA
CDR3 protein: CASSLRTGAPTNYGYTF; CDR3 DNA: TGTGCCAGCAGCCTTCGGACAGGAGCACCCACTAACTATGGCTACACCTTC; CDR3 length: 17; V gene: TRBV28; D gene: TRBD1; J gene: TRBJ1-2; clone size: once
CDR3 protein: CASSPHRVSGAREQYF; CDR3 DNA: TGTGCCAGCAGCCCACACAGGGTTAGTGGTGCTAGGGAGCAGTACTTC; CDR3 length: 16; V gene: TRBV2; D gene: NA; J gene: TRBJ2-7; clone size: NA
CDR3 protein: CASSPTRGADSTDTQYF; CDR3 DNA: TGTGCCAGCAGCCCAACCCGGGGGGCGGACAGCACAGATACGCAGTATTTT; CDR3 length: 17; V gene: TRBV7-6; D gene: NA; J gene: TRBJ2-3; clone size: NA